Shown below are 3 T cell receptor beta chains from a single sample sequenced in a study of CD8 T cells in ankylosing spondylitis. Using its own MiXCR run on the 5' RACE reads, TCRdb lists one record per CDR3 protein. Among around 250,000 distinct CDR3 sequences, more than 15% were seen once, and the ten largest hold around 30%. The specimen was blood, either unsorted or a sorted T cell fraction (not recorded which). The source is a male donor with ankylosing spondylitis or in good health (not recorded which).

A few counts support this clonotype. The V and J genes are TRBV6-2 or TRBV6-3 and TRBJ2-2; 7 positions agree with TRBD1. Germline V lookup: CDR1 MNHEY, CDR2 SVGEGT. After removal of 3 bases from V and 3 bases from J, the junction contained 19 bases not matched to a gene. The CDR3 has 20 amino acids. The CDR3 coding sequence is TGTGCCAGCAGTTATGTCAACCCATCCGGGACAGAAAAACACACCGGGGAGCTGTTTTTT. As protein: CASSYVNPSGTEKHTGELFF.

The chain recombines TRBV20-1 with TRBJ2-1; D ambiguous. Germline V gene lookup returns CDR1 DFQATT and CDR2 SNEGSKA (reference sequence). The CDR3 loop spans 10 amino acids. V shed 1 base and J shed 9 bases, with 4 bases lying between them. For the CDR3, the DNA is TGCAGTGCTAGAGGGGGTGAGCAGTTCTTC. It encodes CSARGGEQFF.

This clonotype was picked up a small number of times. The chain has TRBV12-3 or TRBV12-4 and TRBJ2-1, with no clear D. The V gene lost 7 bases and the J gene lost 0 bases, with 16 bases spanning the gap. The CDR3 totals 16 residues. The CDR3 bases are TGTGCCAGCAACCCTAATGGGGTTTTCTCCTACAATGAGCAGTTCTTC. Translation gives CASNPNGVFSYNEQFF.